These 29 T cell receptor beta chains were all obtained from the same sample, sequenced in a study of blood T cell repertoires in COVID-19. TCRdb's table, derived via immunoSEQ multiplex PCR, lists solely in-frame clones and lacks some. The sample shows approximately 34,000 clones, approximately 89% of them seen only once. The sequenced sample was peripheral blood. The source of these receptors is a human donor in a cohort sampled during active COVID-19.

The DNA for the CDR3 is TGTGCCAGCAGCCAGGGGGCGACGGGGTACGAGCAGTACTTC. Residues: CASSQGATGYEQYF. The chain combines TRBV6-5 with TRBJ2-7; TRBD1 agrees at 8 bases. V trimming: 6 bases; J trimming: 4 bases; junction bases outside the gene matches: 8. The V gene's germline CDR1 is MNHEY and CDR2 SVGAGI. The CDR3 runs to 14 residues.

The chain links TRBV27 to TRBJ1-5; D gene ambiguous. V lost 5 bases to trimming and J lost 2 bases, with 16 bases between them. The germline V gene encodes CDR1 MNHEY and CDR2 SMNVEV (reference sequence). The length of the CDR3 is 16 residues. CDR3 sequence (DNA): TGTGCCAGCAGTCCCACTACGGGGTATGGCAATCAGCCCCAGCATTTT. Protein: CASSPTTGYGNQPQHF.

This sequence joins TRBV5-4 and TRBJ2-3, with 8 bases that match TRBD2. The CDR3 totals 14 residues. Looked up from germline, CDR1 is SGHNT and CDR2 is YYREEE (reference sequence). Trimming took 2 bases from V and 5 from J; bases not matched to a gene: 4. In DNA, the CDR3 is TGTGCCAGCAGCTTAGCGGGAGTTAAAGATACGCAGTATTTT. Amino acid sequence: CASSLAGVKDTQYF.

This chain connects TRBV28 to TRBJ2-7; 7 bases fit TRBD1. Germline CDR1 and CDR2: MDHEN and SYDVKM. This CDR3 is built from 12 residues. V was pared by 7 bases and J by 6 bases, with 6 bases of the junction left unmatched. CDR3 coding DNA: TGTGCCAGCAACGACAGGGAAATCGAGCAGTACTTC. Translated: CASNDREIEQYF. Looking up the rest from reference TRBV28 and TRBJ2-7 gives the full variable domain: DVKVTQSSRYLVKRTGEKVFLECVQDMDHENMFWYRQDPGLGLRLIYFSYDVKMKEKGDIPEGYSVSREKKERFSLILESASTNQTSMYLCASNDREIEQYFGPGTRLTVT.

The rearrangement uses TRBV7-9 and TRBJ2-7; 7 nucleotides align to TRBD1. The CDR3 has 17 amino acids. After removal of 5 bases from V and 4 bases from J, the junction contained 17 bases not matched to a gene. CDR1 and CDR2 from the germline V gene are SEHNR and FQNEAQ (reference sequence). This CDR3 reads CASSPGIPGQPLYEQYF. The DNA for the CDR3 is TGTGCCAGCAGCCCAGGGATACCGGGACAGCCCCTTTACGAGCAGTACTTC.

V and J are TRBV4-2 and TRBJ2-2; TRBD1 is a possible D gene (5 bases). V was pared by 3 bases and J by 3 bases, with 14 bases between. The CDR3 length is 16 residues. Per the germline V gene, CDR1 is LGHNA and CDR2 is YNFKEQ. In nucleotides, the CDR3 is TGTGCCAGCAGCCAGTTCAGGGTTACGGACACCGGGGAGCTGTTTTTT. It translates to CASSQFRVTDTGELFF.

The chain uses TRBV4-2 and TRBJ2-2; 10 bases are a match to TRBD1. The CDR3 consists of 15 residues. Trimming cost V 5 bases and J 3 bases; bases outside gene matches: 3. CDR1 is LGHNA and CDR2 is YNFKEQ in the germline V gene. The DNA of the CDR3 is TGTGCCAGCAGCGGGACAGGGGATGACACCGGGGAGCTGTTTTTT. Protein: CASSGTGDDTGELFF.

This chain connects TRBV28 to TRBJ2-3; a weak D match, TRBD1 (6 bases). CDR1 and CDR2 (germline): MDHEN, SYDVKM. Trimming took 2 bases from V and 4 from J, leaving 13 bases between them. The CDR3 contains 15 residues. The DNA for the CDR3 is TGTGCCAGCAGTTTAATCCCCAGGGGTGCAGATACGCAGTATTTT. This encodes CASSLIPRGADTQYF.

This clone was detected once. The chain links TRBV7-2 to TRBJ2-1; 8 nucleotides align to TRBD2. The CDR3 covers 15 residues. V shed 1 base, J shed 6 bases, and the junction held 5 bases outside the gene matches. Germline CDR1 SGHTA, CDR2 FQGNSA. The CDR3 loop reads CASSLGSGGSNEQFF. The DNA of the CDR3 is TGTGCCAGCAGCTTAGGCAGCGGGGGCAGCAATGAGCAGTTCTTC.

The chain uses TRBV7-3 and TRBJ1-2; the match to TRBD1 covers 8 bases. CDR3 length: 13 residues. V was pared by 5 bases and J by 4 bases, with 3 bases of the junction left unmatched. CDR1 is SGHTA and CDR2 is FQGTGA in the germline V gene. Written as DNA, the CDR3 is TGTGCCAGCAGCCAAACAGGGGGCTATGGCTACACCTTC. Its protein is CASSQTGGYGYTF. The whole variable domain, filled in from reference TRBV7-3 and TRBJ1-2, reads GAGVSQTPSNKVTEKGKYVELRCDPISGHTALYWYRQSLGQGPEFLIYFQGTGAADDSGLPNDRFFAVRPEGSVSTLKIQRTERGDSAVYLCASSQTGGYGYTFGSGTRLTVV.

The V and J genes are TRBV6-5 and TRBJ1-5; D unresolved. Germline CDR1 MNHEY, CDR2 SVGAGI. This CDR3 is built from 12 residues. Trimming stripped 5 bases from V and 3 bases from J, with 5 bases between. The CDR3 is CASSNYNQPQHF. In DNA form, the CDR3 reads TGTGCCAGCAGTAATTACAATCAGCCCCAGCATTTT.

The V gene is TRBV6-5, the J gene TRBJ1-2; 8 bases align to TRBD1. CDR1 and CDR2 (germline): MNHEY, SVGAGI. This CDR3 contains 15 residues. After removal of 4 bases from V and 8 bases from J, the junction contained 12 bases not matched to a gene. The CDR3 nucleotides are TGTGCCAGCAGTTTCTTCGGACAGGGAGGACGCGGCTACACCTTC. This encodes CASSFFGQGGRGYTF.

V is TRBV21-1 and J is TRBJ2-1; the table names TRBD2, a call not compared with the DNA. TRBV21-1 is a pseudogene segment. The CDR3 is 17 residues long. Here the CDR3 reads CASSKAPPGLALNEQFF. The CDR3 nucleotides are TGTGCCAGCAGCAAAGCCCCGCCGGGACTAGCGCTCAATGAGCAGTTCTTC.

V gene TRBV19 combines with J gene TRBJ2-2; D perhaps matches TRBD1 (5 bases). The CDR3 covers 12 residues. V was trimmed by 11 bases and J by 5 bases, leaving 12 bases between them. From germline, CDR1 is LNHDA and CDR2 SQIVND (reference sequence). CDR3: CAPRGWTGELFF. As DNA, the CDR3 is TGTGCCCCTAGGGGCTGGACCGGGGAGCTGTTTTTT.

CDR3 sequence (DNA): TGTGCCAGCAGCCCCTCTCCGGGACAGGGGACTGAAGCTTTCTTT. It specifies CASSPSPGQGTEAFF. This sequence joins TRBV7-2 and TRBJ1-1; TRBD1 agrees at 10 bases. J gave up 5 bases and V 5 bases, and 8 bases lay outside the gene matches. This CDR3 is 15 amino acids long. Germline lookup yields CDR1 SGHTA and CDR2 FQGNSA. Full variable domain (missing parts from reference TRBV7-2 and TRBJ1-1): GAGVSQSPSNKVTEKGKDVELRCDPISGHTALYWYRQSLGQGLEFLIYFQGNSAPDKSGLPSDRFSAERTGGSVSTLTIQRTQQEDSAVYLCASSPSPGQGTEAFFGQGTRLTVV.

This chain uses TRBV29-1 with TRBJ1-2, with D perhaps TRBD1 (6 bases). Trimming took 2 bases from V and 3 from J, leaving 25 bases between them. The germline gives CDR1 SQVTM, CDR2 ANQGSEA. This CDR3 region has 18 residues. Here the CDR3 DNA reads TGCAGCGTTGAATTGCGGTTAGGGGGGGCGGGTTCGGACTATGGCTACACCTTC. This translates into CSVELRLGGAGSDYGYTF.

V is TRBV5-1 and J is TRBJ2-7; perhaps TRBD1 as D (5 bases). Germline V lookup: CDR1 SGHRS, CDR2 YFSETQ. V lost 4 bases, J lost 6 bases, and 17 bases lay in between. CDR3 length: 14 amino acids. CDR3 in amino acids: CASSLPTGQGEQYF. The DNA of the CDR3 is TGCGCCAGCAGCCTGCCCACCGGGCAGGGCGAGCAGTACTTC.

This clone was seen only once. CDR3 nucleotides: TGTGCCAGCAGCCAATTGGGACGGCAGAGGAGGGAGGATGAGCAGTTCTTC. Translated, it gives CASSQLGRQRREDEQFF. This sequence joins TRBV3-1 (or the pseudogene TRBV3-2) and TRBJ2-1; D is possibly TRBD2 (6 bases). The germline CDR1 and CDR2 sequences are LGHDT and YNNKEL (reference sequence). V lost 2 bases and J 8 bases, leaving 22 bases between the germline ends. The CDR3 length is 17 residues.

V and J are TRBV12-3 or TRBV12-4 and TRBJ1-2; weak D call: TRBD1 (6 bases). V lost 3 bases to trimming and J lost 8 bases, with 13 bases between them. CDR3 length equals 13 residues. Written as DNA, the CDR3 is TGTGCCAGCAGTTTTTCAGGGGCTCGAGGCTACACCTTC. It translates to CASSFSGARGYTF.

This clone was detected only once. The rearrangement uses TRBV19 and TRBJ1-4; tentative D call: TRBD1 (5 bases). Trimming took 6 bases from V and 4 from J, leaving 12 bases between them. Germline CDR1 reads LNHDA; CDR2 reads SQIVND (reference sequence). The CDR3 contains 14 residues. CDR3 in DNA: TGTGCCAGTAGGGACCCGGGGGGTAATGAAAAACTGTTTTTT. It is translated as CASRDPGGNEKLFF.

The chain recombines TRBV6-4 with TRBJ2-1; D is unresolved. Trimming cost V 5 bases and J 5 bases, with 19 bases left between them. This CDR3 has 16 residues. Germline V gives CDR1 MRHNA, CDR2 SNTAGT. The CDR3 sequence is CASSREQSLPNNEQFF. The CDR3 nucleotides are TGTGCCAGCAGTAGAGAACAGTCCCTCCCGAACAATGAGCAGTTCTTC.

The chain has TRBV6-5 and TRBJ1-5; 8 nucleotides line up with TRBD1. The germline V gene has CDR1 MNHEY and CDR2 SVGAGI. V lost 6 bases, J lost 2 bases, and 6 bases stayed unmatched. This CDR3 contains 15 residues. CDR3 bases: TGTGCCAGCAGACTCGACAGGGGAGGCAATCAGCCCCAGCATTTT. As protein: CASRLDRGGNQPQHF.

The gene calls are TRBV3-1 (or the pseudogene TRBV3-2) and TRBJ2-3; 9 bases are shared with TRBD2. Germline CDR1 is LGHDT and CDR2 is YNNKEL (reference sequence). This CDR3 has 13 amino acids. Unmatched junction bases numbered 1, after V lost 3 bases and J lost 6 bases. The CDR3 DNA reads as TGTGCCAGCAGCCAGCGGGGGGGGGATACGCAGTATTTT. Protein sequence: CASSQRGGDTQYF.

A few counts support this clone. The rearrangement joins TRBV3-1 (or the pseudogene TRBV3-2) to TRBJ1-3; a weak D match, TRBD1 (6 bases). With 4 bases removed from V and 0 bases from J, the gap between germline ends came to 10 bases. Germline V gene data show CDR1 as LGHDT and CDR2 as YNNKEL (reference sequence). The CDR3 has 15 amino acids. The CDR3 spells CASSRDILSGNTIYF. CDR3 nucleotides: TGTGCCAGCAGCCGGGACATCCTCTCTGGAAACACCATATATTTT.

The chain links TRBV5-4 to TRBJ2-1; 7 positions agree with TRBD2. The CDR3 is 13 residues long. Germline trimming cut 4 bases from V and 10 bases from J; bases unmatched to any gene: 8. Germline-derived CDR1 and CDR2 are SGHNT and YYREEE (reference sequence). Written as DNA, the CDR3 is TGTGCCAGCAGCGTCGACGCGGGGGTGGAGCAGTTCTTC. This gives the protein CASSVDAGVEQFF. Full variable domain (outside the CDR3, taken from reference TRBV5-4 and TRBJ2-1): ETGVTQSPTHLIKTRGQQVTLRCSSQSGHNTVSWYQQALGQGPQFIFQYYREEENGRGNFPPRFSGLQFPNYSSELNVNALELDDSALYLCASSVDAGVEQFFGPGTRLTVL.

The chain uses TRBV5-8 and TRBJ2-1, with 11 bases aligning to TRBD1. Trimming took 4 bases from V and 7 from J; bases not matched to a gene: 16. The germline V gene encodes CDR1 SGHTS and CDR2 YDEGEE. This CDR3 is built from 18 residues. The chain's CDR3 is CASSLLKTGTGGYNEQFF. The CDR3 DNA follows: TGTGCCAGCAGCCTCCTAAAGACCGGGACAGGGGGATATAATGAGCAGTTCTTC.

The J gene is TRBJ2-7, the V gene TRBV5-1, with 7 bases identical to TRBD2. CDR3 length equals 14 residues. Trimming cost V 1 base and J 2 bases; bases outside gene matches: 3. Per the germline V gene, CDR1 is SGHRS and CDR2 is YFSETQ. The CDR3 DNA sequence: TGCGCCAGCAGCTTGACCGGGACTACCTACGAGCAGTACTTC. Translating it yields CASSLTGTTYEQYF. The full variable domain, its missing parts supplied by reference TRBV5-1 and TRBJ2-7, is KAGVTQTPRYLIKTRGQQVTLSCSPISGHRSVSWYQQTPGQGLQFLFEYFSETQRNKGNFPGRFSGRQFSNSRSEMNVSTLELGDSALYLCASSLTGTTYEQYFGPGTRLTVT.

The chain joins TRBV5-1 to TRBJ1-2, with D possibly TRBD1 on 6 matching bases. CDR1 and CDR2 (germline): SGHRS, YFSETQ. The CDR3 consists of 14 residues. V lost 6 bases, J lost 0 bases, and 12 bases lay in between. This chain's CDR3 is CASTPGHTNYGYTF. The CDR3 nucleotides read TGCGCCAGCACTCCGGGACACACTAACTATGGCTACACCTTC.

Here the CDR3 reads CASSLNREGSYNEQFF. The CDR3 DNA sequence: TGTGCCAGCAGCTTAAATCGGGAGGGCTCCTACAATGAGCAGTTCTTC. The chain joins TRBV7-3 to TRBJ2-1; TRBD2 aligns across 8 bases. Trimming took 1 base from V and 0 from J; bases not matched to a gene: 2. This CDR3 is built from 16 residues. Germline CDR1 SGHTA, CDR2 FQGTGA. Filled out from reference TRBV7-3 and TRBJ2-1, the complete variable domain reads GAGVSQTPSNKVTEKGKYVELRCDPISGHTALYWYRQSLGQGPEFLIYFQGTGAADDSGLPNDRFFAVRPEGSVSTLKIQRTERGDSAVYLCASSLNREGSYNEQFFGPGTRLTVL.